This is a list of T cell receptor beta chains from one sample in a study of lymphopenia after photon versus proton radiotherapy. Only in-frame clones appear in the TCRdb table, and some are missing; sequencing was by immunoSEQ multiplex PCR. Here the sample spans about 65,000 clones, around 87% being singletons. The input for sequencing was peripheral blood, taken from a patient treated with proton-based radiotherapy. Receptors were obtained from an elderly man with esophageal cancer. The CDR3 runs from the conserved cysteine through the conserved F or W. The order of the fields is V gene, D gene, clone size, J gene, CDR3 DNA, CDR3 protein. A D gene is named only where the DNA matches it firmly. Clone size is stated in some rows and not others, as once, few, many or a class when expanded.

TRBV19	NA	NA	TRBJ1-3	TGTGCCAGTAGTATAGACTCGGACAGAGGAAACACCATATATTTT	CASSIDSDRGNTIYF
TRBV4-3	TRBD2	NA	TRBJ2-1	TGCGCCAGCAGCCAAAGGGGCGGGGGGGTAAGGGATGAGCAGTTCTTC	CASSQRGGGVRDEQFF
TRBV6-5	NA	once	TRBJ2-1	TGCTGTGTGGCGGGGAGCTCCTACAATGAGCAGTTCTTC	CCVAGSSYNEQFF
TRBV7-2	TRBD2	NA	TRBJ2-3	TGTGCCAGCAGCCGTACTAGCGGTCTCACAGATACGCAGTATTTT	CASSRTSGLTDTQYF
TRBV11-3	NA	NA	TRBJ2-2	TGTGCCAGCAGCGAGACATTGCCGGGAGAACGGAACACCGGGGAGCTGTTTTTT	CASSETLPGERNTGELFF
TRBV29-1	NA	NA	TRBJ2-7	TGCAGCGTACTACAGGGGGGGACAGTCCCGTACTTC	CSVLQGGTVPYF
TRBV9	TRBD2	once	TRBJ2-5	TGTGCCAGCAGCGTCAATAGCGGGGAGCTTCAAGAGACCCAGTACTTC	CASSVNSGELQETQYF
TRBV4-3	TRBD1	NA	TRBJ1-1	TGCGCCAGCAGCCAAGCCTTAGGGGGCATTAGTACTGAAGCTTTCTTT	CASSQALGGISTEAFF
TRBV9	TRBD1	NA	TRBJ2-7	TGTGCCAGCAGCGTAGCGGGTGGGACAGGGCTAGGGGCTTACGAGCAGTACTTC	CASSVAGGTGLGAYEQYF
TRBV19	NA	NA	TRBJ2-2	TGTGCCAGTAGTATAATGGCAGACACCGGGGAGCTGTTTTTT	CASSIMADTGELFF
TRBV19	TRBD1	NA	TRBJ1-2	TGTGCCAGTAGCCGACAGGGGTATGGCTGCACCTTC	CASSRQGYGCTF
TRBV9	TRBD2	NA	TRBJ2-2	TGTGCCAGCAGCCCGGGGGGGGCGGTCACCGGGGAGCTGTTTTTT	CASSPGGAVTGELFF
TRBV11-2	NA	NA	TRBJ2-1	TGTGCCAGCAGCCGACTAGTTAGCTCCTACAATGAGCAGTTCTTC	CASSRLVSSYNEQFF
TRBV5-6	TRBD1	NA	TRBJ1-1	TGTGCCAGCAGCTTGGTAGGCAGGGGGCATACTGAAGCTTTCTTT	CASSLVGRGHTEAFF
TRBV5-1	TRBD1	NA	TRBJ2-5	TGCGCCAGCAGCTACCTACAGGGGGCGTCGATCGTGGAGACCCAGTACTTC	CASSYLQGASIVETQYF
TRBV27	NA	NA	TRBJ1-6	TGTGCCAGCAGTTTATTGGACCGAACACCCCTCCACTTT	CASSLLDRTPLHF
TRBV7-8	TRBD2	NA	TRBJ2-1	TGTGCCAGCAGCTCCCTTAGCGGGAGGGTCAACAATGAGCAGTTCTTC	CASSSLSGRVNNEQFF
TRBV2	NA	NA	TRBJ2-3	TGTGCCAGCAGTGACGGGACTACAGATACGCAGTATTTT	CASSDGTTDTQYF
TRBV4-1	NA	NA	TRBJ1-2	TGCGCCAGCAGCCAAGAAGGTCTGGGCCACTATGGCTACACCTTC	CASSQEGLGHYGYTF
TRBV19	NA	medium-sized	TRBJ1-2	TGTGCCAGTAGCCCACAGGGTTCTAGGTATTATGGCTACACCTTC	CASSPQGSRYYGYTF
TRBV6-1	NA	NA	TRBJ2-5	TGTGCCAGCAGTGACGTTTTAGGGACCCAGTACTTC	CASSDVLGTQYF
TRBV7-8	NA	NA	TRBJ2-5	TGTGCCAGCAGCTTAGTTGAAGAGACCCAGTACTTC	CASSLVEETQYF
TRBV19	TRBD1	NA	TRBJ2-2	TGTGCCAGTCGCCGGCGGGACAGGGCCCTGAACACCGGGGAGCTGTTTTTT	CASRRRDRALNTGELFF
TRBV11-3	TRBD1	NA	TRBJ2-2	TGTGCCAGCAGCTTCAGGACAGGGGGCGATTCGGGTACCGGGGAGCTGTTTTTT	CASSFRTGGDSGTGELFF
TRBV27	NA	NA	TRBJ2-3	TGTGCCACCGTAGATCCCTCAAACACAGATACGCAGTATTTT	CATVDPSNTDTQYF
TRBV21-1	NA	once	TRBJ2-2	TGTGCCAGCAGCAAAGCGCTCCACACCGGGGAGCTGTTTTTT	CASSKALHTGELFF
TRBV6-1	NA	NA	TRBJ1-1	TGTGCCAGCAGTTATTTCACTGAAGCTTTCTTT	CASSYFTEAFF
TRBV10-1	NA	NA	TRBJ2-2	TGCGCCACCTCGAACACCGGGGAGCTGTTTTTT	CATSNTGELFF
TRBV10-1	NA	NA	TRBJ1-1	TGCGCCAGCAGTGGGTCATTGAACACTGAAGCTTTCTTT	CASSGSLNTEAFF
TRBV5-1	NA	NA	TRBJ1-2	TGCGCCAGCAGCGACTCAGGAGACTATGGCTACACCTTC	CASSDSGDYGYTF
TRBV19	NA	NA	TRBJ1-1	TGTGCCAGTAGTATAAATCTGAACACTGAAGCTTTCTTT	CASSINLNTEAFF
TRBV5-2	NA	NA	TRBJ2-6	TGTGCCAGCAAATGGTCGGGAGATACACAAAGTCGGGCCAACGTCCTGACTTTC	CASKWSGDTQSRANVLTF
TRBV28	TRBD2	NA	TRBJ2-3	TGTGCCAGCAGGGGAGGGGTGAGCACAGATACGCAGTATTTT	CASRGGVSTDTQYF
TRBV4-2	NA	NA	TRBJ1-2	TGTGCCAGCAGCCATATCGGGGGACCGTTTATCTACTATGGCTACACCTTC	CASSHIGGPFIYYGYTF
TRBV15	NA	NA	TRBJ2-3	TGTGCCACCAGCATTTTCAGAGATACGCAGTATTTT	CATSIFRDTQYF
TRBV5-1	TRBD1	NA	TRBJ1-1	TGCGCCAGCAGCTCCGGACAGGGGGTTATGGGCACTGAAGCTTTCTTT	CASSSGQGVMGTEAFF
TRBV5-1	TRBD1	NA	TRBJ2-5	TGCGCCAGCCGGGACAGGGAGGAGACCCAGTACTTC	CASRDREETQYF
TRBV6-5	NA	NA	TRBJ1-5	TGTGCCAGCAGTTACGGGTTTCAGGGTCAGCCCCAGCATTTT	CASSYGFQGQPQHF
TRBV29-1	NA	NA	TRBJ1-2	TGCAGCACCGGCGACTATGGCTACACCTTC	CSTGDYGYTF
TRBV6-5	TRBD1	NA	TRBJ2-7	TGTGCCAGCAGTTACGCGGCAGGGGGCTACGAGCAGTACTTC	CASSYAAGGYEQYF
TRBV5-4	TRBD2	NA	TRBJ2-5	TGTGCCAGCAGCTTGCGGGGGGGCCAAGAGACCCAGTACTTC	CASSLRGGQETQYF
TRBV5-1	NA	NA	TRBJ2-3	TGCGCCAGCAGCTTGGGAGGTGAGGGCTCGACAGATACGCAGTATTTT	CASSLGGEGSTDTQYF
TRBV6-1	NA	NA	TRBJ1-3	TGTGCCAGCAGTGAAGCCAAACAGGGACCCTCTGGAAACACCATATATTTT	CASSEAKQGPSGNTIYF
TRBV7-2	NA	NA	TRBJ1-2	TGTGCCAGCAGCTTAGATGGGCAGGCGTTATATGGCTACACCTTC	CASSLDGQALYGYTF
TRBV30	NA	few	TRBJ2-6	TGTGCCAGTGGAGGCGACCTCTCTGGGGCCAACGTCCTGACTTTC	CASGGDLSGANVLTF
TRBV4-1	NA	NA	TRBJ2-3	TGCGCCAGCAGCCAAGGGGGGGCTCGTTCCACAGATACGCAGTATTTT	CASSQGGARSTDTQYF